The 21 T cell receptor beta chains reported below all come from one sample, sequenced in a study of T cell clones after liver transplantation. The table came from immunoSEQ multiplex PCR; TCRdb's copy has only in-frame clones and leaves some out. This table has 70,000 to 80,000 clones, 90% appearing once. Sample: CD4+ T cells from blood, taken before liver transplant. The receptors were sampled from a human donor who received a liver transplant.

The chain couples TRBV27 to TRBJ1-5, with D unclear. V dropped 8 bases and J dropped 2 bases, with 16 bases sitting between them. Germline-derived CDR1 and CDR2 are MNHEY and SMNVEV (reference sequence). The CDR3 runs to 15 residues. This CDR3 is CASRGGESRNQPQHF. CDR3 nucleotide sequence: TGTGCCAGCCGAGGAGGCGAATCTCGCAATCAGCCCCAGCATTTT.

This sequence joins TRBV28 and TRBJ2-7; the match to TRBD2 covers 7 bases. This CDR3 is 14 amino acids long. The germline V gene has CDR1 MDHEN and CDR2 SYDVKM. The V segment lost 5 bases and the J segment 1 base; nucleotides outside the gene matches: 5. The CDR3 region has the DNA TGTGCCAGCAGTCATTCTAGCGGTTCCTACGAGCAGTACTTC. It translates to CASSHSSGSYEQYF.

The chain employs TRBV15 and TRBJ2-2, with D perhaps matching TRBD1 (6 bases). V lost 5 bases to trimming and J lost 5 bases, with 24 bases between them. Germline-derived CDR1 and CDR2 are LNHNV and YYDKDF (reference sequence). CDR3 length equals 18 residues. CDR3 sequence reads: CATSLQTGPTPDTGELFF. The CDR3 region has the DNA TGTGCCACCAGCTTGCAGACAGGCCCAACCCCGGATACCGGGGAGCTGTTTTTT.

The rearrangement uses TRBV5-4 and TRBJ2-1; 9 bases line up with TRBD2. The CDR3 totals 14 residues. The V gene's germline CDR1 is SGHNT and CDR2 YYREEE (reference sequence). The V segment lost 1 base and the J segment 9 bases; nucleotides outside the gene matches: 5. The CDR3 spells CASSLQREASEQFF. Here the CDR3 DNA reads TGTGCCAGCAGCTTGCAGCGGGAGGCAAGTGAGCAGTTCTTC.

The chain carries TRBV5-1 and TRBJ2-1; TRBD2 matches 7 bases. Unmatched junction bases numbered 0, after V lost 4 bases and J lost 8 bases. The germline gives CDR1 SGHRS, CDR2 YFSETQ. CDR3 length equals 11 residues. For the CDR3, the DNA is TGCGCCAGCAGCCGGGGGGATGAGCAGTTCTTC. This codes for CASSRGDEQFF.

The chain has TRBV7-8 and TRBJ2-7; TRBD1 or TRBD2 may be the D gene (5 bases each). This CDR3 has 13 residues. Between the trimmed V and J ends, which lost 4 bases and 2 bases, there was a span of 9 bases. Germline lookup yields CDR1 SGHVS and CDR2 FQNEAQ. Here the CDR3 DNA reads TGTGCCAGCAGCTCCCGGGACCCCTACGAGCAGTACTTC. Amino acid sequence: CASSSRDPYEQYF.

This clone was found once. The chain combines TRBV7-2 with TRBJ1-1; D is unresolved. This CDR3 comprises 14 residues. Trimming stripped 0 bases from V and 1 base from J, with 6 bases between. Per germline, CDR1 SGHTA and CDR2 FQGNSA. CDR3 in amino acids: CASSLAPGNTEAFF. CDR3 nucleotides: TGTGCCAGCAGCTTAGCGCCGGGGAACACTGAAGCTTTCTTT. Complete variable domain (other parts from reference TRBV7-2 and TRBJ1-1): GAGVSQSPSNKVTEKGKDVELRCDPISGHTALYWYRQSLGQGLEFLIYFQGNSAPDKSGLPSDRFSAERTGGSVSTLTIQRTQQEDSAVYLCASSLAPGNTEAFFGQGTRLTVV.

This chain uses TRBV11-2 with TRBJ1-2; D not certain. V lost 5 bases and J 2 bases, leaving 9 bases between the germline ends. The CDR3 sequence is 13 residues long. Germline loops: CDR1 SGHAT, CDR2 FQNNGV. The CDR3 loop reads CASSLDGNYGYTF. CDR3 sequence (DNA): TGTGCCAGCAGCCTGGACGGAAACTATGGCTACACCTTC.

The rearrangement joins TRBV9 to TRBJ2-1; D is perhaps TRBD2 (5 bases). In germline, CDR1 is SGDLS, CDR2 YYNGEE. Trimming stripped 0 bases from V and 5 bases from J, with 21 bases between. This CDR3 is built from 18 residues. CDR3 DNA: TGTGCCAGCAGCGTAGGAGTGGGAGACTCCCGGACCCACAATGAGCAGTTCTTC. Residues: CASSVGVGDSRTHNEQFF. Full variable domain (missing parts from reference TRBV9 and TRBJ2-1): DSGVTQTPKHLITATGQRVTLRCSPRSGDLSVYWYQQSLDQGLQFLIQYYNGEERAKGNILERFSAQQFPDLHSELNLSSLELGDSALYFCASSVGVGDSRTHNEQFFGPGTRLTVL.

The rearrangement links TRBV7-2 to TRBJ2-7; D is unresolved. V gave up 1 base and J gave up 4 bases, with 8 bases separating them. CDR1 is SGHTA and CDR2 is FQGNSA in the germline V gene. The CDR3 contains 13 residues. CDR3 residues: CASSLVALYEQYF. As DNA, the CDR3 is TGTGCCAGCAGCTTAGTCGCATTGTACGAGCAGTACTTC.

The chain recombines TRBV6-1 with TRBJ1-3; no firm D call. CDR3 size: 16 residues. The V and J ends lost 3 bases and 1 base respectively, with 13 bases between them. Germline V gene data show CDR1 as MNHNS and CDR2 as SASEGT. This chain's CDR3 is CASSDPAAESGNTIYF. The CDR3 region has the DNA TGTGCCAGCAGTGATCCAGCCGCGGAGTCTGGAAACACCATATATTTT.

The chain is built from TRBV5-4 and TRBJ2-3; no definite D call. V was clipped by 7 bases and J by 2 bases, with 17 bases between them. Germline CDR1 SGHNT, CDR2 YYREEE (reference sequence). The CDR3 runs to 15 residues. The CDR3 region is CASGIPGGATDTQYF. CDR3 sequence (DNA): TGTGCCAGCGGGATCCCGGGTGGTGCCACAGATACGCAGTATTTT.

The CDR3 protein is CASSSPRQGQPQHF. As DNA, the CDR3 is TGTGCCAGCAGTTCGCCCCGACAGGGCCAGCCCCAGCATTTT. The chain recombines TRBV6-6 with TRBJ1-5, with TRBD1 matching 7 bases. CDR1 and CDR2 (germline): MNHNY, SVGAGI (reference sequence). This CDR3 region has 14 residues. V trimming: 4 bases; J trimming: 7 bases; junction bases outside the gene matches: 7.

The V and J genes are TRBV6-1 and TRBJ2-1; the D gene is possibly TRBD2 (6 bases). V was clipped by 1 base and J by 0 bases, with 10 bases between them. CDR1 MNHNS and CDR2 SASEGT come from the germline V gene. This CDR3 region has 16 residues. Here the CDR3 reads CASSEVGGNSYNEQFF. The CDR3 nucleotides read TGTGCCAGCAGTGAAGTTGGCGGGAACTCCTACAATGAGCAGTTCTTC.

The chain combines TRBV7-2 with TRBJ1-5; D is ambiguous. The CDR3 length is 15 residues. CDR1 is SGHTA, CDR2 FQGNSA, per germline. The V end was cut by 1 base, the J end by 4 bases, with 11 bases between. For the CDR3, the DNA is TGTGCCAGCAGCTTAGTTTGGGGTTTGAATCAGCCCCAGCATTTT. Translated: CASSLVWGLNQPQHF.

The rearrangement uses TRBV28 and TRBJ2-1; possible D gene TRBD2, 6 bases. The CDR3 sequence is 17 residues long. Trimming pared 5 bases from V and 2 bases from J, leaving 19 bases between. Germline loops: CDR1 MDHEN, CDR2 SYDVKM. The CDR3 reads CASSLPNSGQPYNEQFF. CDR3 in DNA: TGTGCCAGCAGTCTCCCAAACAGCGGGCAGCCCTACAATGAGCAGTTCTTC.

The V and J genes are TRBV7-9 and TRBJ2-6, with D possibly TRBD2 on 7 matching bases. Deletions cut 5 bases from V and 0 bases from J, with 11 bases between. Germline-derived CDR1 and CDR2 are SEHNR and FQNEAQ (reference sequence). The CDR3 length is 16 residues. The chain's CDR3 is CASSQGGGSGANVLTF. DNA of the CDR3: TGTGCCAGCAGCCAGGGAGGGGGCTCTGGGGCCAACGTCCTGACTTTC. The variable domain in full, completed from reference TRBV7-9 and TRBJ2-6, reads DTGVSQNPRHKITKRGQNVTFRCDPISEHNRLYWYRQTLGQGPEFLTYFQNEAQLEKSRLLSDRFSAERPKGSFSTLEIQRTEQGDSAMYLCASSQGGGSGANVLTFGAGSRLTVL.

The chain combines TRBV10-1 with TRBJ2-2; TRBD2 agrees at 9 bases. The V gene's germline CDR1 is WNHNN and CDR2 SYGVQD (reference sequence). This CDR3 region has 15 residues. After removal of 4 bases from V and 4 bases from J, the junction contained 4 bases not matched to a gene. The DNA of the CDR3 is TGCGCCAGCAGTGCTGGACTAGCGAGCACCGGGGAGCTGTTTTTT. Its protein product is CASSAGLASTGELFF.

This chain joins TRBV7-8 and TRBJ2-7; 7 bases align to TRBD2. The CDR3 is 15 residues long. Germline V gene data show CDR1 as SGHVS and CDR2 as FQNEAQ. The V and J ends lost 1 base and 3 bases, in that order; junction bases with no gene match: 6. The CDR3 DNA sequence: TGTGCCAGCAGCTTAGAGGCTAGCGGCCTCTACGAGCAGTACTTC. Translating it yields CASSLEASGLYEQYF.

Written as DNA, the CDR3 is TGTGCCAGCAGCTCAGCGGGGGGTGGCTACACCTTC. As protein: CASSSAGGGYTF. This chain uses TRBV9 with TRBJ1-2; TRBD1 might be the D (5 bases). V was clipped by 4 bases and J by 7 bases, with 11 bases between them. This CDR3 spans 12 amino acids. Germline values: CDR1 SGDLS, CDR2 YYNGEE. The variable domain in full, completed from reference TRBV9 and TRBJ1-2, reads DSGVTQTPKHLITATGQRVTLRCSPRSGDLSVYWYQQSLDQGLQFLIQYYNGEERAKGNILERFSAQQFPDLHSELNLSSLELGDSALYFCASSSAGGGYTFGSGTRLTVV.

Concerning this clone itself: The sample has other DNA sequences that encode this CDR3 too. The rearrangement links TRBV2 to TRBJ2-5; no definite D call. The CDR3 length is 12 residues. Trimming shortened V by 6 bases and J by 2 bases, and 7 bases separated the two germline ends. Germline V gene sequence: CDR1 SNHLY, CDR2 FYNNEI. The CDR3 reads CASSVGQETQYF. The CDR3 DNA reads TGTGCCAGCAGCGTAGGGCAAGAGACCCAGTACTTC.